This T cell receptor beta chain was documented in a study of cytomegalovirus exposure and HLA in healthy donors. PCR amplification relied on 60 Vbeta primers (plus 13 Jbeta primers). Profiling relied on immunoSEQ multiplex PCR, and the TCRdb table lists in-frame clones only, not all of them. The table includes over 35,000 clones, about 50% detected once. CDR3 length: 13 residues. In germline, CDR1 is MGHDK, CDR2 SYGVNS. V was pared by 5 bases and J by 4 bases, with 9 bases between. Sample: PBMCs. The source is a human donor in good health. The V and J genes are TRBV25-1 and TRBJ1-5; a weak D match, TRBD1 (5 bases). This chain's CDR3 is CASSFGGNQPQHF. CDR3 sequence (DNA): TGTGCCAGCAGTTTCGGGGGGAATCAGCCCCAGCATTTT.